A single sample is the source of the 16 T cell receptor beta chains below, sequenced in a study of cytomegalovirus exposure and HLA in healthy donors. 60 Vbeta and 13 Jbeta primers were used in PCR. The method was immunoSEQ multiplex PCR; TCRdb's version includes in-frame clones alone and lacks a portion of them. The table includes 150,000 or so clones, approximately 80% detected once. The sample comprised PBMCs. These receptors were collected from a man aged 25 to 40 in good health and CMV-seropositive.

This clone is a singleton in its sample. The J gene is TRBJ2-3, the V gene TRBV15; D ambiguous. Germline V gene data show CDR1 as LNHNV and CDR2 as YYDKDF (reference sequence). V lost 0 bases to trimming and J lost 0 bases, with 16 bases between them. The CDR3 loop spans 18 amino acids. CDR3 in amino acids: CATSRDPWVRQSTDTQYF. In nucleotides, the CDR3 is TGTGCCACCAGCAGAGATCCTTGGGTGAGGCAAAGCACAGATACGCAGTATTTT. Full variable domain (remainder filled in from reference TRBV15 and TRBJ2-3): DAMVIQNPRYQVTQFGKPVTLSCSQTLNHNVMYWYQQKSSQAPKLLFHYYDKDFNNEADTPDNFQSRRPNTSFCFLDIRSPGLGDTAMYLCATSRDPWVRQSTDTQYFGPGTRLTVL.

This sequence joins TRBV9 and TRBJ1-2; D call uncertain. The V gene's germline CDR1 is SGDLS and CDR2 YYNGEE. Trimming pared 4 bases from V and 8 bases from J, leaving 15 bases between. The CDR3 spans 13 residues. CDR3 loop: CASSSNSARGYTF. CDR3 bases: TGTGCCAGCAGCTCTAATTCGGCTAGGGGCTACACCTTC.

The genes are TRBV9 and TRBJ2-7; 7 positions match TRBD2. This CDR3 is built from 15 residues. The V segment lost 4 bases and the J segment 1 base; nucleotides outside the gene matches: 8. CDR1 and CDR2 (germline): SGDLS, YYNGEE. The CDR3: CASSPTLGLSYEQYF. The CDR3 DNA reads TGTGCCAGCAGCCCGACATTGGGACTATCCTACGAGCAGTACTTC.

The chain combines TRBV19 with TRBJ2-2; TRBD1 matches at 11 bases. The V segment lost 3 bases and the J segment 7 bases; nucleotides outside the gene matches: 7. Germline values: CDR1 LNHDA, CDR2 SQIVND (reference sequence). This CDR3 is 16 amino acids long. CDR3 residues: CASSMTPGQGDGELFF. CDR3 nucleotides: TGTGCCAGTAGTATGACTCCGGGACAGGGGGACGGGGAGCTGTTTTTT.

The chain recombines TRBV28 with TRBJ1-1; maybe TRBD1 (6 bases). There are 13 residues in the CDR3. Germline V gene lookup returns CDR1 MDHEN and CDR2 SYDVKM. Trimming shortened V by 3 bases and J by 1 base, and 6 bases separated the two germline ends. Here the CDR3 DNA reads TGTGCCAGCAGTTTGGGGGCGAACACTGAAGCTTTCTTT. Protein: CASSLGANTEAFF.

This clone was observed a single time. The rearrangement joins TRBV18 to TRBJ2-7; 10 positions match TRBD1. Germline-derived CDR1 and CDR2 are KGHSH and LQKENI. CDR3 length: 15 amino acids. The J segment lost 4 bases and the V segment lost 4 bases, leaving 7 bases of the junction unmatched. The CDR3 sequence: CASSLRQGALYEQYF. The CDR3, as DNA: TGTGCCAGCTCACTTAGACAGGGGGCTTTATACGAGCAGTACTTC.

The DNA for the CDR3 is TGTGCCAGCAGGGAGACAGAGAACACAGATACGCAGTATTTT. As protein: CASRETENTDTQYF. The chain uses TRBV2 and TRBJ2-3, with D possibly TRBD1 on 5 matching bases. Germline V gene sequence: CDR1 SNHLY, CDR2 FYNNEI. The CDR3 is made up of 14 amino acids. V lost 6 bases to trimming and J lost 2 bases, with 12 bases between them.

This chain joins TRBV5-1 and TRBJ1-2, with 9 bases aligning to TRBD1. The CDR3 has 14 residues. J gave up 4 bases and V 4 bases, and 5 bases lay outside the gene matches. Germline CDR1 reads SGHRS; CDR2 reads YFSETQ. The CDR3, as DNA: TGCGCCAGCAGCAGGGGACAGGGTGTCTATGGCTACACCTTC. Its translation is CASSRGQGVYGYTF. The full variable domain, its missing parts supplied by reference TRBV5-1 and TRBJ1-2, is KAGVTQTPRYLIKTRGQQVTLSCSPISGHRSVSWYQQTPGQGLQFLFEYFSETQRNKGNFPGRFSGRQFSNSRSEMNVSTLELGDSALYLCASSRGQGVYGYTFGSGTRLTVV.

The chain is built from TRBV28 and TRBJ2-1, with no clear D. Germline V gene data show CDR1 as MDHEN and CDR2 as SYDVKM. This CDR3 has 12 amino acids. The germline V and J ends were trimmed by 3 bases and 10 bases, with 10 bases remaining between them. The CDR3 reads CASSFVSLEQFF. The CDR3, as DNA: TGTGCCAGCAGTTTTGTCTCTTTGGAGCAGTTCTTC.

This clone was seen a single time. The chain joins TRBV15 to TRBJ2-1; 8 bases match TRBD2. V lost 4 bases to trimming and J lost 4 bases; unmatched junction nucleotides: 15. Germline V gene data show CDR1 as LNHNV and CDR2 as YYDKDF (reference sequence). This CDR3 has 18 amino acids. CDR3 nucleotides: TGTGCCACCAGCACCCAACAGCTAGCGGGCATCCGGTACAATGAGCAGTTCTTC. It encodes CATSTQQLAGIRYNEQFF.

The chain couples TRBV5-4 to TRBJ1-2, with 7 bases matching TRBD1. The CDR3 is 16 residues long. Germline trimming cut 6 bases from V and 1 base from J; bases unmatched to any gene: 12. Per the germline V gene, CDR1 is SGHNT and CDR2 is YYREEE (reference sequence). This CDR3 is CASTSGRDSNNYGYTF. The CDR3 DNA reads as TGTGCCAGCACCTCTGGACGGGACAGCAATAACTATGGCTACACCTTC.

A single count supports this clone. V gene TRBV2 combines with J gene TRBJ1-6; D call uncertain. The length of the CDR3 is 13 residues. The germline V and J ends were trimmed by 2 bases and 11 bases, with 10 bases remaining between them. CDR1 and CDR2 from the germline V gene are SNHLY and FYNNEI. CDR3 coding DNA: TGTGCCAGCAGTGAAACGCCCGAGGCACCCCTCCACTTT. It specifies CASSETPEAPLHF.

The chain employs TRBV4-2 and TRBJ1-5, with 7 bases lining up with TRBD1. V was clipped by 4 bases and J by 2 bases; unmatched bases: 5. The germline gives CDR1 LGHNA, CDR2 YNFKEQ. This CDR3 spans 15 amino acids. The DNA for the CDR3 is TGTGCCAGCAGCCTAAACAGGGGAGGCAATCAGCCCCAGCATTTT. As protein: CASSLNRGGNQPQHF.

This clone was recorded once. This chain connects TRBV29-1 to TRBJ1-2; 7 positions match TRBD1. J gave up 9 bases and V 6 bases, and 10 bases lay outside the gene matches. The CDR3 has 12 residues. Germline V gives CDR1 SQVTM, CDR2 ANQGSEA. In DNA, the CDR3 is TGCAGCGTCAGCGGACAGGTCGGAAGCTACACCTTC. Translation gives CSVSGQVGSYTF.

The V gene is TRBV2, the J gene TRBJ1-6, with 7 bases matching TRBD1. Unmatched junction bases numbered 10, after V lost 8 bases and J lost 9 bases. The CDR3 covers 14 residues. Germline V lookup: CDR1 SNHLY, CDR2 FYNNEI. In DNA form, the CDR3 reads TGTGCCAGCGCGCGACAGGGTGGACGTTCACCCCTCCACTTT. Its translation is CASARQGGRSPLHF.

The chain has TRBV11-2 and TRBJ2-7, with D unresolved. This CDR3 region has 13 residues. Trimming took off 5 bases at V and 6 bases at J, with 14 bases between the two ends. Germline V lookup: CDR1 SGHAT, CDR2 FQNNGV. CDR3 sequence: CASSPTPGFEQYF. CDR3 DNA sequence: TGTGCCAGCAGCCCAACCCCCGGTTTCGAGCAGTACTTC.